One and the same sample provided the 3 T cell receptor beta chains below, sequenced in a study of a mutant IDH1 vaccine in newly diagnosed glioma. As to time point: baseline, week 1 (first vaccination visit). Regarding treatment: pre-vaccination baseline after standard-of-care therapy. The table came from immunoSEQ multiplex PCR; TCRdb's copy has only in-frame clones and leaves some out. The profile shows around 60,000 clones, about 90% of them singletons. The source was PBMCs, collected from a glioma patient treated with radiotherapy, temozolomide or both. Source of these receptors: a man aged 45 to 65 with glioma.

The CDR3 here is CATSRERRSYEQYF. CDR3 nucleotides: TGTGCCACCAGCAGAGAGCGACGGTCATACGAGCAGTACTTC. The chain employs TRBV15 and TRBJ2-7; D is unclear. Deletions cut 0 bases from V and 4 bases from J, with 10 bases between. The germline gives CDR1 LNHNV, CDR2 YYDKDF (reference sequence). This CDR3 is built from 14 residues.

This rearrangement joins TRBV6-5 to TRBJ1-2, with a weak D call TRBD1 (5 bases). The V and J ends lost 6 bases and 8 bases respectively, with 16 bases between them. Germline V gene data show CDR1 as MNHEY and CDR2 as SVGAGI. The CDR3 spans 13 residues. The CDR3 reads CASSPGTPQGYTF. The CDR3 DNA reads TGTGCCAGCAGCCCAGGGACTCCCCAAGGCTACACCTTC.

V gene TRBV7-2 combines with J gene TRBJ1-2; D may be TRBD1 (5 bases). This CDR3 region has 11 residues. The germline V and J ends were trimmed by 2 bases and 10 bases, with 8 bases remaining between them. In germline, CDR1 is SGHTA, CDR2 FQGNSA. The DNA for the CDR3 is TGTGCCAGCAGCTTACAGGGTGCCTACACCTTC. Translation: CASSLQGAYTF.